These 10 T cell receptor beta chains share one sample of origin, sequenced in a study of T cell changes during pregnancy in multiple sclerosis. Data came from immunoSEQ multiplex PCR; TCRdb stores just in-frame clones and leaves some out. The table has 52,000 or so clones, over 80% seen once; the top ten hold over 0.5%. Sequenced here: CD4+ T cells from peripheral blood mononuclear cells, sampled in the first trimester of pregnancy. These receptors were taken from a female donor with multiple sclerosis, enrolled in a pregnancy study.

Remarks on this clone: One junction end does not reproduce the germline sequence, and a read error may be involved. The J gene is TRBJ2-5, the V gene TRBV7-9; TRBD2 aligns across 11 bases. The length of the CDR3 is 14 residues. Germline V gene lookup returns CDR1 SEHNR and CDR2 FQNEAQ (reference sequence). The CDR3 coding sequence is TGTGCCAGCAGCATAGCGGGAGGGCAAGAGACCCAGTACTTC. Its translation: CASSIAGGQETQYF.

This chain joins TRBV14 and TRBJ2-3; 8 bases line up with TRBD2. The CDR3 contains 16 residues. Germline values: CDR1 SGHDN, CDR2 FVKESK. V lost 4 bases, J lost 2 bases, and 8 bases stayed unmatched. CDR3 sequence: CASSPWTSPITDTQYF. The DNA for the CDR3 is TGTGCCAGCAGCCCTTGGACTAGCCCTATCACAGATACGCAGTATTTT. The full variable domain, completed using reference TRBV14 and TRBJ2-3, is EAGVTQFPSHSVIEKGQTVTLRCDPISGHDNLYWYRRVMGKEIKFLLHFVKESKQDESGMPNNRFLAERTGGTYSTLKVQPAELEDSGVYFCASSPWTSPITDTQYFGPGTRLTVL.

The chain is built from TRBV9 and TRBJ2-7; 12 bases fit TRBD2. Per germline, CDR1 SGDLS and CDR2 YYNGEE. The CDR3 loop spans 15 amino acids. Germline trimming cut 4 bases from V and 5 bases from J; bases unmatched to any gene: 7. CDR3 loop: CASSPRTSGTDEQYF. In nucleotides, the CDR3 is TGTGCCAGCAGCCCTAGGACTAGCGGGACGGACGAGCAGTACTTC.

The V gene is TRBV7-2, the J gene TRBJ2-7, with D possibly matching TRBD2 (6 bases). The germline V gene encodes CDR1 SGHTA and CDR2 FQGNSA. Trimming stripped 11 bases from V and 7 bases from J, with 27 bases between. This CDR3 is 15 amino acids long. The CDR3 nucleotides read TGTGCCCGGCTATCCCTGGCGGGAAGGCTTGGGGAGCAGTACTTC. This sequence encodes CARLSLAGRLGEQYF.

This clone was observed once. V is TRBV5-4 and J is TRBJ1-1; 10 positions agree with TRBD1. CDR1 and CDR2 (germline): SGHNT, YYREEE (reference sequence). The CDR3 has 14 amino acids. Trimming cost V 3 bases and J 4 bases; bases outside gene matches: 3. DNA of the CDR3: TGTGCCAGCAGCTCCCGGGACAGGGGCACTGAAGCTTTCTTT. Protein: CASSSRDRGTEAFF.

J is TRBJ1-6 and V is TRBV5-3; D ambiguous. TRBV5-3 counts as an open reading frame of uncertain function. CDR3 size: 19 residues. Trimming stripped 0 bases from V and 0 bases from J, with 16 bases between. CDR3 protein: CARSLGTEYSSSYNSPLHF. The CDR3 bases are TGTGCCAGAAGCTTGGGAACGGAGTATTCTAGCTCCTATAATTCACCCCTCCACTTT.

Here the CDR3 DNA reads TGTGCCAGCACTACCGGTGGGGGCAATCGCTATGGCTACACCTTC. Translating it yields CASTTGGGNRYGYTF. The chain carries TRBV6-5 and TRBJ1-2; D is perhaps TRBD1 (6 bases). The CDR3 is 15 residues long. Germline V gene lookup returns CDR1 MNHEY and CDR2 SVGAGI. V dropped 7 bases and J dropped 4 bases, with 19 bases sitting between them.

This clone is a singleton in its sample. The chain joins TRBV11-1 to TRBJ2-7; tentatively, D is TRBD2 (6 bases). Germline CDR1 reads SGHAT; CDR2 reads FQDESV (reference sequence). There are 15 residues in the CDR3. V lost 3 bases and J 2 bases, leaving 14 bases between the germline ends. The CDR3 region has the DNA TGTGCCAGCAGCTTTCCGGGACTGAGAGCCTACGAGCAGTACTTC. It codes for CASSFPGLRAYEQYF. Full variable domain (rest looked up from reference TRBV11-1 and TRBJ2-7): EAEVAQSPRYKITEKSQAVAFWCDPISGHATLYWYRQILGQGPELLVQFQDESVVDDSQLPKDRFSAERLKGVDSTLKIQPAELGDSAMYLCASSFPGLRAYEQYFGPGTRLTVT.

The V and J genes are TRBV30 and TRBJ2-6, with TRBD1 as a possible D gene (5 bases). The CDR3 runs 16 residues. CDR1 and CDR2 (germline): GTSNPN, SVGIG (reference sequence). Between the trimmed V and J ends, which lost 0 bases and 2 bases, there was a span of 11 bases. The CDR3 spells CAWSVGRAAGANVLTF. The CDR3 coding sequence is TGTGCCTGGAGTGTCGGCAGGGCCGCTGGGGCCAACGTCCTGACTTTC.

The V and J genes are TRBV28 and TRBJ2-5; 12 nucleotides line up with TRBD2. Trimming at V came to 2 bases and at J to 4 bases, leaving 14 bases not matched to a gene. This CDR3 contains 19 residues. Looked up from germline, CDR1 is MDHEN and CDR2 is SYDVKM. CDR3 residues: CASSLPSTSGRSRGETQYF. The CDR3 DNA follows: TGTGCCAGCAGTTTACCCTCGACTAGCGGGAGATCCCGGGGAGAGACCCAGTACTTC.